The entry below describes one T cell receptor beta chain. The target antigen is unknown. The CDR3 totals 13 residues. Germline CDR1 and CDR2: MNHEY and SMNVEV (reference sequence). Trimming shortened V by 0 bases and J by 6 bases, and 9 bases separated the two germline ends. PCR involved 60 Vbeta and 13 Jbeta primers. Measured with immunoSEQ multiplex PCR; TCRdb has only the in-frame clones, and not every one. The sample holds about 200,000 clones; around four fifths are singletons and the top ten take 1.5% to 2%. This specimen belongs to a study of cytomegalovirus exposure and HLA in healthy donors. General observations from the study: Several V segments, TRBV6-2 and TRBV6-3 among them, could not be told apart and were dropped.

What was sequenced was PBMCs. This clonotype was obtained from a man aged 50 to 60 in good health and CMV-seronegative. The rearrangement links TRBV27 to TRBJ2-7; weak D call: TRBD2 (6 bases). The CDR3: CASSLSGLSEQYF. The CDR3 DNA sequence: TGTGCCAGCAGTTTATCGGGACTCAGCGAGCAGTACTTC.